The rows below give T cell receptor beta chains drawn from one sample of a study of blood T cell repertoires in COVID-19. The protocol was immunoSEQ multiplex PCR, while the TCRdb copy is restricted to in-frame clones and leaves out a portion. The data hold about 170,000 clones, with 85% observed a single time. The sample consisted of peripheral blood. The receptors originated from a human donor with acute or convalescent COVID-19. The donor label of this sample is uncertain. CDR3s include the opening cysteine and the closing phenylalanine or tryptophan. D genes are given only for firm matches. Clone size appears in some rows only: once, few, many, or a class for an expanded clone.

>.|TRBJ2-3|.|TRBV5-8
TGTGCCAGCAGCTTGTTGGGGGGAGAAACAGATACGCAGTATTTT
CASSLLGGETDTQYF
>.|TRBJ1-4|.|TRBV30
TGTGCCTGGAGCCCACTCGGGACTCCAAATGAAAAACTGTTTTTT
CAWSPLGTPNEKLFF
>TRBD1|TRBJ2-2|.|TRBV2
TGTGCCAGCAGCGGACAGGGGGGCACCGGGGAGCTGTTTTTT
CASSGQGGTGELFF
>.|TRBJ1-1|.|TRBV7-3
TGTGCCAGCAGCTTATCTGGTAACTCTATACCCCACTGG
CASSLSGNSIPHW
>TRBD2|TRBJ2-7|.|TRBV5-6
TGTGCCAGCAGCTTGGCTTTAGCGGGGGTCTACGAGCAGTACTTC
CASSLALAGVYEQYF
>TRBD1|TRBJ1-2|.|TRBV10-2
TGCGCCAGCAGTGATGGGACAGGCGGTGGCTACACCTTC
CASSDGTGGGYTF
>.|TRBJ1-2|.|TRBV9
TGTGCCAGCAGCGTAGCCAGGCAGTCTCCCGGCTACACCTTC
CASSVARQSPGYTF
>.|TRBJ1-4|.|TRBV7-2
TGTGCCAGCGCCAAGGGGGGGACTAATGAAAAACTGTTTTTT
CASAKGGTNEKLFF
>TRBD1|TRBJ1-6|.|TRBV18
TGTGCCAGCTCAACTAGACAGGGATCGCCCCTCCACTTT
CASSTRQGSPLHF
>TRBD1|TRBJ2-5|.|TRBV28
TGTGCCAGCAGTCTTCACCAGGGGGATTCGGAGACCCAGTACTTC
CASSLHQGDSETQYF
>.|TRBJ1-1|.|TRBV7-2
TGTGCCAGCAGCTTAGTAGGGAGGGACACTGAAGCTTTCTTT
CASSLVGRDTEAFF
>TRBD1|TRBJ1-6|.|TRBV5-1
TGCGCCAGCAATGACAGGGAAGATTCACCCCTCCACTTT
CASNDREDSPLHF
>TRBD1|TRBJ2-7|.|TRBV24-1
TGTGCCACCAGTGGTCAACTTCCGGGACAGGGGCTCTACGAGCAGTACTTC
CATSGQLPGQGLYEQYF
>TRBD2|TRBJ2-1|.|TRBV9
TGTGCCAGCAGCGTGGCTAGCGGGTACTACAATGAGCAGTTCTTC
CASSVASGYYNEQFF
>TRBD1|TRBJ1-6|.|TRBV20-1
TGCAGTGCTAGTACGACAGGGGTGACAAATTCACCCCTCCACTTT
CSASTTGVTNSPLHF
>.|TRBJ1-5|.|TRBV18
TGTGCCAGCTCACCAGGGGGGGGAAGCAATCAGCCCCAGCATTTT
CASSPGGGSNQPQHF
>TRBD1|TRBJ1-5|.|TRBV7-2
TGTGCCAGCAGCCCCGGGACAGGGTCACTGTATCATCAGCCCCAGCATTTT
CASSPGTGSLYHQPQHF
>TRBD1|TRBJ1-1|.|TRBV7-9
TGTGCCAGCAGCTTTGAGACAGGGGGCGGGAACACTGAAGCTTTCTTT
CASSFETGGGNTEAFF
>.|TRBJ1-2|.|TRBV18
TGTGCCAGCTCACCATCAAAGGGGGACGGCTACACCTTC
CASSPSKGDGYTF
>TRBD2|TRBJ2-7|.|TRBV18
TGTGCCAGCTCACACAATGCGGGGGACTACGAGCAGTACTTC
CASSHNAGDYEQYF
>.|TRBJ2-4|.|TRBV6-5
TGTGCCAGCAGTTACTCGGGCGGGGCGGCCAAAAACATTCAGTACTTC
CASSYSGGAAKNIQYF
>.|TRBJ2-7|.|TRBV7-9
TGTGCCAGCAGCTTAGCGCCCGGGGGCGAGCAGTACTTC
CASSLAPGGEQYF
>.|TRBJ2-1|.|TRBV30
TGTGCCTGGCAGGGTTACAATGAGCAGTTCTTC
CAWQGYNEQFF
>.|TRBJ1-2|.|TRBV3-1/TRBV3-2
TGTGCCAGCAGGGGTGGGCCTAACTATGGCTACACCTTC
CASRGGPNYGYTF
>TRBD1|TRBJ1-6|.|TRBV10-2
TGCGCCAGCAGTGAACCCAAGAGGACAGGGAAATCACCCCTCCACTTT
CASSEPKRTGKSPLHF
>.|TRBJ1-1|few|TRBV11-1
TGTGCCAGCAGCTTAGTAGCCATGAACACTGAAGCTTTCTTT
CASSLVAMNTEAFF
>.|TRBJ1-2|.|TRBV19
TGTGCCAGTACCAGGAATCCGGATGGGTACTATGGCTACACCTTC
CASTRNPDGYYGYTF
>.|TRBJ1-6|.|TRBV7-3
TGTGCCAGCAGCCCCGGGGGGAGGTTCGATTCACCCCTCCACTTT
CASSPGGRFDSPLHF
>TRBD2|TRBJ2-5|.|TRBV28
TGTGCCAGCAGTCCCAGAGCGGGGGGGCGGGAGACCCAGTACTTC
CASSPRAGGRETQYF
>.|TRBJ1-6|.|TRBV18
TGTGCCAGCTCACCAGCAGGACTTAATTCACCCCTCCACTTT
CASSPAGLNSPLHF
>.|TRBJ1-4|.|TRBV30
TGTGCCTGGAGTACTTGGGGGGGGCACAATGAAAAACTGTTTTTT
CAWSTWGGHNEKLFF
>.|TRBJ2-2|once|TRBV11-3
TGTGCCAGCAGCCTCCGTTCCGGGGAGCTGTTTTTT
CASSLRSGELFF
>TRBD1|TRBJ1-2|.|TRBV3-1/TRBV3-2
TGTGCCAGCAGCCAGGGACAGGGCTGGAACTATGGCTACACCTTC
CASSQGQGWNYGYTF
>.|TRBJ1-2|once|TRBV2
TGTGCCAGCACTCCCGGGAGGTTAAACTATGGCTACACCTTC
CASTPGRLNYGYTF
>.|TRBJ1-3|.|TRBV7-2
TGTGCCAGCAGCTTTAAACAGTCCCACTCTGGAAACACCATATATTTT
CASSFKQSHSGNTIYF
>.|TRBJ1-5|.|TRBV6-5
TGTGCCAGCAGTTGGGGAGGGGGGAATCAGCCCCAGCATTTT
CASSWGGGNQPQHF
>TRBD1|TRBJ2-7|.|TRBV9
TGTGCCAGCAGCGCCCGGGAGACTGGGACAGGGGTAGGTGAGCAGTACTTC
CASSARETGTGVGEQYF
>.|TRBJ1-4|.|TRBV3-1/TRBV3-2
TGTGCCAGCAGCCGAATAGCAGGGGACGAAAAACTGTTTTTT
CASSRIAGDEKLFF
>TRBD1|TRBJ2-3|.|TRBV6-2/TRBV6-3
TGTGCCAGCAGTTACAATCGGGCAGGGGGCTTTTCCCGATCTAGCACAGATACGCAGTATTTT
CASSYNRAGGFSRSSTDTQYF
>TRBD1|TRBJ2-7|once|TRBV24-1
TGTGCCACCTCGGACAGGGTGGGTTCCGAGCAGTACTTC
CATSDRVGSEQYF
>.|TRBJ1-2|once|TRBV28
TGTGCCAGCAGTTTATCGGGCGTGGGGGGGAGGAGCTACACCTTC
CASSLSGVGGRSYTF
>TRBD2|TRBJ2-3|.|TRBV7-2
TGTGCCAGCAGCTTAGCTCGTTCTAGCGGGATCTTCACAGATACGCAGTATTTT
CASSLARSSGIFTDTQYF
>.|TRBJ2-7|.|TRBV2
TGTGCCAGCGGAGGCTTAGTTGGCGAGCAGTACTTC
CASGGLVGEQYF
>TRBD1|TRBJ1-6|.|TRBV5-8
TGTGCCAGCAGCCCATCGCCGAAGACAGGGCTCCACTTT
CASSPSPKTGLHF
>.|TRBJ1-3|.|TRBV24-1
TGTGCCACCAGTGACACAGGCTCTGGAAACACCATATATTTT
CATSDTGSGNTIYF
>.|TRBJ2-3|.|TRBV6-5
TGTGCCAGCAGTTACTCGAGGACAGGGAGGGGGCAGTATTTT
CASSYSRTGRGQYF
>.|TRBJ2-7|once|TRBV30
TGTGCCTGGATACGGGGAGTCGAGCAGTACTTC
CAWIRGVEQYF
>TRBD1|TRBJ2-3|.|TRBV19
TGTGCCAGTATGTTACAGGGGAAGACAGATACGCAGTATTTT
CASMLQGKTDTQYF
>.|TRBJ2-3|.|TRBV4-1
TGCGCCAGCAGCCAAGAGTTCAGGGGTCGGACAGATACGCAGTATTTT
CASSQEFRGRTDTQYF
>.|TRBJ2-7|.|TRBV3-1/TRBV3-2
TGTGCCAGCAGCCAAGGGCTCAGGGTGGTCTACGAGCAGTACTTC
CASSQGLRVVYEQYF
>.|TRBJ2-4|.|TRBV2
TGTGCCAGCACCGGGTGGTCCAAAAACATTCAGTACTTC
CASTGWSKNIQYF
>TRBD1|TRBJ1-2|.|TRBV14
TGTGCCAGCAGCCAAGAGGGGACAGGATTCGTGGATGGCTACACCTTC
CASSQEGTGFVDGYTF
>.|TRBJ1-1|few|TRBV24-1
TGTGCCACCAGTGCTAACAGGGCCACTGAAGCTTTCTTT
CATSANRATEAFF
>.|TRBJ2-2|few|TRBV15
TGTGCCACCAGCAGAGACTCGGGGAACACCGGGGAGCTGTTTTTT
CATSRDSGNTGELFF
>.|TRBJ1-1|.|TRBV7-2
TGTGCCAGCAGCTTAGAGCCGGCACAGGTTAGGCGTGAGACTGAAGCTTTCTTT
CASSLEPAQVRRETEAFF
>TRBD1|TRBJ1-3|.|TRBV2
TGTGCCAGCCAAAGCCCAGGGACAGGGAGTAGTTCTGGAAACACCATATATTTT
CASQSPGTGSSSGNTIYF
>.|TRBJ2-7|.|TRBV6-5
TGTGCCAGCAGCTCCTCCGGGACTGGAACCTACGAGCAGTACTTC
CASSSSGTGTYEQYF